The 30 T cell receptor beta chains in this list originate from one sample, sequenced in a study of T cell repertoires in cytomegalovirus infection. Via MiXCR, TCRdb re-called the reads, giving one row per CDR3 protein. The sample lists fewer than 550,000 distinct CDR3 sequences; under 40% were seen once. The specimen sequenced was PBMCs. The origin of the receptors is a human donor in good health (CMV status not recorded). Some clones in this sample may be carry-over from other donors' samples.

This clonotype was recorded at least ten times. The rearrangement uses TRBV6-1 and TRBJ2-7; TRBD2 might be the D (6 bases). CDR3 length: 13 amino acids. Germline CDR1 reads MNHNS; CDR2 reads SASEGT. Trimming took off 6 bases at V and 2 bases at J, with 11 bases between the two ends. The CDR3 reads CASRSGGPYEQYF. The CDR3 DNA sequence: TGTGCCAGCAGGTCCGGGGGACCCTACGAGCAGTACTTC.

This clonotype was picked up a small number of times. The rearrangement uses TRBV7-9 and TRBJ1-6; 8 bases are shared with TRBD1. The germline CDR1 and CDR2 sequences are SEHNR and FQNEAQ (reference sequence). After removal of 6 bases from V and 7 bases from J, the junction contained 14 bases not matched to a gene. This CDR3 is 17 amino acids long. CDR3: CASRSHTSGTGNSPLHF. Written as DNA, the CDR3 is TGTGCCAGCAGATCTCACACTTCGGGGACAGGCAATTCACCCCTCCACTTT.

The table lists this clonotype with many counts. The genes are TRBV7-8 and TRBJ2-3, with 7 bases that match TRBD1. The CDR3 totals 17 residues. The ends lost 5 bases at V and 2 bases at J; junction bases unmatched: 13. Germline CDR1 SGHVS, CDR2 FQNEAQ. This CDR3 is CASSGPSGQTHTDTQYF. In nucleotides, the CDR3 is TGTGCCAGCAGCGGACCCTCGGGACAGACGCACACAGATACGCAGTATTTT.

This chain links TRBV11-2 with TRBJ1-2; unclear D gene. There are 14 residues in the CDR3. Germline assignment: CDR1 SGHAT and CDR2 FQNNGV. Trimming took off 5 bases at V and 7 bases at J, with 17 bases between the two ends. CDR3 sequence: CASSLGFLSRGYTF. CDR3 sequence (DNA): TGTGCCAGCAGCCTAGGGTTTCTTAGTCGTGGCTACACCTTC.

V gene TRBV6-1 combines with J gene TRBJ1-3; maybe TRBD1 (5 bases). The CDR3 covers 15 residues. Trimming cost V 3 bases and J 4 bases, with 13 bases left between them. Germline V gene data show CDR1 as MNHNS and CDR2 as SASEGT. The CDR3: CASSDHIRDGNTIYF. The CDR3, as DNA: TGTGCCAGCAGTGATCACATCAGGGACGGAAACACCATATATTTT.

A note on this clonotype: A much more abundant neighbour one base away suggests this may be a read error. The J gene is TRBJ1-2, the V gene TRBV12-3 or TRBV12-4; 8 bases fit TRBD1. This CDR3 spans 12 amino acids. The CDR3 is CASSQGTGLCSF. DNA of the CDR3: TGTGCCAGCAGTCAGGGGACAGGCCTTTGCAGCTTC.

This clonotype appeared many times. The chain has TRBV7-2 and TRBJ2-7; 9 positions match TRBD1. V lost 5 bases, J lost 5 bases, and 7 bases stayed unmatched. CDR3 length equals 14 residues. Germline values: CDR1 SGHTA, CDR2 FQGNSA. The CDR3 nucleotides are TGTGCCAGCAGCCCCAGGGACAGGGCCCACGAGCAGTACTTC. Protein sequence: CASSPRDRAHEQYF.

This clonotype turned up a few times. The chain joins TRBV20-1 to TRBJ1-5; the match to TRBD1 covers 8 bases. V was clipped by 3 bases and J by 1 base; unmatched bases: 5. The CDR3 sequence is 15 residues long. Germline V gene data show CDR1 as DFQATT and CDR2 as SNEGSKA (reference sequence). This CDR3 reads CSARTGAASNQPQHF. Written as DNA, the CDR3 is TGCAGTGCTAGGACAGGGGCTGCGAGCAATCAGCCCCAGCATTTT.

The V gene is TRBV7-2, the J gene TRBJ1-1, with D tentatively TRBD1 (5 bases). The CDR3 spans 16 residues. Trimming removed 5 bases from V and 1 base from J, with 17 bases in between. Germline V CDR1 and CDR2: SGHTA, FQGNSA. DNA of the CDR3: TGTGCCAGCAGCCACCGATCCCCTGGGGGGAACACTGAAGCTTTCTTT. This sequence encodes CASSHRSPGGNTEAFF.

This clonotype has more than one count but fewer than ten. This sequence joins TRBV19 and TRBJ1-1; D call uncertain. Trimming pared 7 bases from V and 2 bases from J, leaving 8 bases between. The CDR3 consists of 12 residues. From germline, CDR1 is LNHDA and CDR2 SQIVND (reference sequence). DNA of the CDR3: TGTGCCAGTAAGGGAACAAACACTGAAGCTTTCTTT. It codes for CASKGTNTEAFF.

The sample holds many counts of this clonotype. The chain joins TRBV11-2 to TRBJ1-1, with TRBD1 as a possible D gene (5 bases). The CDR3 contains 13 residues. V dropped 5 bases and J dropped 7 bases, with 14 bases sitting between them. CDR1 is SGHAT, CDR2 FQNNGV, per germline. As DNA, the CDR3 is TGTGCCAGCAGCCGGACCGGCGGGGGTGAAGCTTTCTTT. As protein: CASSRTGGGEAFF.

V usage is TRBV2 and J usage is TRBJ2-2, with 7 bases matching TRBD2. CDR1 SNHLY and CDR2 FYNNEI come from the germline V gene. Unmatched junction bases numbered 6, after V lost 7 bases and J lost 1 base. This CDR3 is built from 15 residues. The DNA of the CDR3 is TGTGCCAGCACCCTGGGGGGGGGGAACACCGGGGAGCTGTTTTTT. Protein: CASTLGGGNTGELFF.

The chain combines TRBV7-9 with TRBJ2-1; no definite D call. V dropped 4 bases and J dropped 4 bases, with 14 bases sitting between them. This CDR3 contains 15 residues. Germline V gene sequence: CDR1 SEHNR, CDR2 FQNEAQ (reference sequence). CDR3 in amino acids: CASSSPRQDYNEQFF. The DNA for the CDR3 is TGTGCCAGCAGCTCTCCCCGGCAAGATTACAATGAGCAGTTCTTC.

The chain combines TRBV2 with TRBJ1-1; a weak D match, TRBD1 (5 bases). The CDR3 has 14 residues. V was shortened by 3 bases and J by 1 base, with 9 bases between the two germline ends. Per the germline V gene, CDR1 is SNHLY and CDR2 is FYNNEI. The CDR3 sequence is CASSDRTRNTEAFF. CDR3 sequence (DNA): TGTGCCAGCAGTGACCGGACACGGAACACTGAAGCTTTCTTT.

In this sample, this clonotype turned up a few times. The chain recombines TRBV25-1 with TRBJ2-3, with 12 bases aligning to TRBD2. CDR1 and CDR2 (germline): MGHDK, SYGVNS. V trimming: 5 bases; J trimming: 2 bases; junction bases outside the gene matches: 8. CDR3 length equals 17 residues. CDR3 sequence reads: CASSTRLAGALTDTQYF. CDR3 nucleotide sequence: TGTGCCAGCAGTACAAGACTAGCGGGGGCCCTCACAGATACGCAGTATTTT.

CDR3 protein: CASSSLAGGAQETQYF. CDR3 bases: TGTGCCAGCAGCTCACTAGCGGGGGGTGCACAAGAGACCCAGTACTTC. The V gene is TRBV7-2, the J gene TRBJ2-5; 12 bases line up with TRBD2. The V and J ends lost 4 bases and 2 bases, in that order; junction bases with no gene match: 5. CDR1 and CDR2 (germline): SGHTA, FQGNSA. This CDR3 is 16 amino acids long.

This chain's CDR3 is CASRHPGAGGNEQFF. CDR3 in DNA: TGTGCCAGCAGACACCCCGGGGCAGGGGGTAATGAGCAGTTCTTC. This chain joins TRBV7-2 and TRBJ2-1, with 7 positions matching TRBD1. The CDR3 is 15 residues long. Germline CDR1 SGHTA, CDR2 FQGNSA. The trim removed 6 bases at V and 7 bases at J, leaving 12 bases unmatched. Full variable domain (missing parts from reference TRBV7-2 and TRBJ2-1): GAGVSQSPSNKVTEKGKDVELRCDPISGHTALYWYRQSLGQGLEFLIYFQGNSAPDKSGLPSDRFSAERTGGSVSTLTIQRTQQEDSAVYLCASRHPGAGGNEQFFGPGTRLTVL.

As concerns this clonotype: A junction end diverges from the germline sequence, so it may reflect a read error. The genes are TRBV20-1 and TRBJ1-2, with a weak D call TRBD1 (6 bases). This CDR3 comprises 14 residues. Looked up from germline, CDR1 is DFQATT and CDR2 is SNEGSKA (reference sequence). The CDR3 DNA is TGCAGTTCTAGAGGGGGAGGGGGAGTCATCAGCTACACCTTC. Its translation is CSSRGGGGVISYTF.

The gene calls are TRBV6-5 and TRBJ2-3; 11 bases match TRBD2. This CDR3 has 15 residues. V shed 7 bases, J shed 5 bases, and the junction held 8 bases outside the gene matches. Germline CDR1 and CDR2: MNHEY and SVGAGI. Written as DNA, the CDR3 is TGTGCCAGCAACTTAGCGGGGGGGCCGGTAGATACGCAGTATTTT. Its translation: CASNLAGGPVDTQYF.

For this clonotype: A read error is possible here, since a much larger clone lies one base away. J is TRBJ2-7 and V is TRBV6-2 or TRBV6-3; no clear D gene. The CDR3 extends over 13 amino acids. Germline assignment: CDR1 MNHEY and CDR2 SVGEGT. The CDR3 protein is CSSSYLPAYEQYF. The CDR3 nucleotides are TGTTCCAGCAGTTACCTCCCCGCCTACGAGCAGTACTTC.

This clonotype was found many times. The chain joins TRBV7-2 to TRBJ2-7, with TRBD2 matching 9 bases. Germline-derived CDR1 and CDR2 are SGHTA and FQGNSA. The CDR3 spans 14 residues. J gave up 5 bases and V 3 bases, and 5 bases lay outside the gene matches. The CDR3 DNA is TGTGCCAGCAGCTTCGGCGGGGGGGCGAACGAGCAGTACTTC. This gives the protein CASSFGGGANEQYF.

This clonotype has just a few counts. The V and J genes are TRBV4-3 and TRBJ1-5; 9 bases are shared with TRBD1. The CDR3 spans 18 residues. The V and J ends lost 0 bases and 6 bases, in that order; junction bases with no gene match: 12. Germline CDR1 and CDR2: LGHNA and YSLEER. CDR3 in amino acids: CASSQDPFGDRAGQPQHF. The CDR3 DNA reads TGCGCCAGCAGCCAAGATCCGTTCGGGGACAGGGCCGGTCAGCCCCAGCATTTT.

CDR3 sequence (DNA): TGTGCCAGCAGTCCGCCGAGTCTAAAACCTTATAGCAATCAGCCCCAGCATTTT. Translation gives CASSPPSLKPYSNQPQHF. This chain uses TRBV27 with TRBJ1-5; no clear D. This CDR3 has 18 amino acids. Germline V CDR1 and CDR2: MNHEY, SMNVEV (reference sequence). V lost 5 bases and J lost 0, with 20 bases in between.

This clonotype was counted a few times. The chain has TRBV12-3 or TRBV12-4 and TRBJ1-2, with a tentative D call TRBD1 (5 bases). V lost 3 bases and J lost 9, with 14 bases in between. The CDR3 runs 13 residues. The CDR3 is CASSFGTAARYTF. The DNA of the CDR3 is TGTGCCAGCAGTTTTGGGACCGCAGCTCGCTACACCTTC.

This chain uses TRBV4-1 with TRBJ1-1; 7 positions agree with TRBD1. CDR3 size: 14 residues. The V and J ends lost 5 bases and 3 bases, in that order; junction bases with no gene match: 6. CDR1 and CDR2 (germline): MGHRA, YSYEKL. CDR3 nucleotides: TGCGCCAGCAGCTTCGACAGGGCGTACACTGAAGCTTTCTTT. It is translated as CASSFDRAYTEAFF.

This clonotype appeared a few times. V usage is TRBV4-1 and J usage is TRBJ2-7, with 7 bases matching TRBD2. The germline CDR1 and CDR2 sequences are MGHRA and YSYEKL. V lost 3 bases to trimming and J lost 0 bases; unmatched junction nucleotides: 5. The CDR3 covers 15 residues. The CDR3 DNA follows: TGCGCCAGCAGCCAGGGACTAACTCCCTCCTACGAGCAGTACTTC. Its protein is CASSQGLTPSYEQYF.

Of note for this clonotype: The conserved closing phenylalanine or tryptophan is absent in this CDR3, likely reflecting a read error. V is TRBV20-1 and J is TRBJ2-7; 10 nucleotides agree with TRBD2. The CDR3 extends over 15 amino acids. CDR1 DFQATT and CDR2 SNEGSKA come from the germline V gene (reference sequence). The J segment lost 7 bases and the V segment lost 2 bases, leaving 11 bases of the junction unmatched. CDR3 DNA: TGCAGTGCTAGAAACAGCGGGGGGGCCAATGGTGAGCAGTACTTA. Amino acid sequence: CSARNSGGANGEQYL.

This chain connects TRBV15 to TRBJ2-2; a weak D match, TRBD2 (5 bases). This CDR3 comprises 14 residues. The germline V gene has CDR1 LNHNV and CDR2 YYDKDF (reference sequence). Trimming left V 8 bases short and J 4 bases short, with 14 bases between. CDR3 residues: CATRETAGTGELFF. CDR3 nucleotides: TGTGCCACCCGTGAAACTGCGGGCACCGGGGAGCTGTTTTTT.

With respect to this clonotype: A clone one base away is much larger, so this may be a read error. No conserved phenylalanine or tryptophan is present at the end of the CDR3, so a read error is the likely explanation. The genes are TRBV7-4 and TRBJ2-6; 8 positions match TRBD2. The junction had 8 bases not matched to a gene; V was cut back by 3 bases and J by 1 base. Per germline, CDR1 SGHVT and CDR2 SQSDAQ. This CDR3 contains 18 residues. CDR3 DNA: TGTGCCAGCAGCTTTCAATACGGGGGGGGGTCTGGGGCCAACGTCCTGACTTTA. It translates to CASSFQYGGGSGANVLTL.

Comments on this clonotype: Being one base from a much bigger clone, this may be a read error. It is unclear where the CDR3 begins or ends on the DNA, so no DNA is shown, and the CDR3 is as TCRdb lists it. The genes are TRBV7-6 and TRBJ1-1; the D call TRBD1 from the table was never checked on the DNA. CDR1 and CDR2 from the germline V gene are SGHVS and FNYEAQ. A total of 15 residues make up the CDR3, ends included. The CDR3: CASSLAWAGGTEALF.